This entry is about one TCR beta chain. Its antigen is still unknown. The input lacks base qualities; no much larger clone sits a single base away. Library creation used PCR. Data came from an Illumina HiSeq 2500. TCR libraries were prepared with molecular barcoding, using unique molecular identifiers to normalize TCRbeta repertoire quantification. TCRdb's own reprocessing of the public reads used fastp at Q25 and MiXCR and kept productive beta chains. When rows share a CDR3 protein, they turn into one entry using the most common DNA and genes. Across this sample there are some 450,000 distinct CDR3 sequences, with around two fifths seen only once. The top ten hold under 35% of the sample. Interpreted using the paper, the treatment or condition label stands for: allogeneic hematopoietic cell transplantation with graft depleted of TCRalphabeta T cells and CD19 B cells. The children who served as transplant recipients had been given grafts of TCRalphabeta/CD19-depleted allogeneic hematopoietic cells.

This sample was taken from a study of T-cell reconstitution after alpha-beta-depleted transplantation in children (dated by TCRdb to 2016 to 2017). About the investigation overall: The study quantitatively tracked T-cell immune reconstitution after TCRalphabeta/CD19-depleted allogeneic hematopoietic cell transplantation in children using TCR repertoire profiling. Overall study results and their limits: The frequencies of hyperexpanded clones fell over the following months, and after one year, T-cell counts and TCRbeta diversity were mostly attributed to newly produced T cells. In some patients, the high TCRbeta diversity seen at day 60 was put down to recipient T cells and intrathymic progenitors that had survived conditioning. About two months after transplant, the apparently early recovery of alphabetaT-cell counts reportedly depended on just several hundred clones that had expanded rapidly and came from non-depleted graft cells.

Including cysteine and phenylalanine, the CDR3 has 15 amino acids. Only the CDR3 DNA is retained, 45 bases long and in frame from the first base. Trimming takes 6 bases off V and 10 bases off J; junction bases not matched to a gene: 14. The V and J segments used are TRBV12-3 or TRBV12-4 and TRBJ2-3; 9 central nucleotides agree with TRBD2. The sample here was PBMCs, taken before TCRalphabeta/CD19-depleted stem cell transplant. This sequence originates from a girl aged 2 to 10 with aplastic anemia, due to receive a stem cell transplant. The DNA reads as follows: TGTGCCAGCAGGTCCGATAGCGGGAGAGCCGTTCCGCAGTATTTT. This is translated as CASRSDSGRAVPQYF.